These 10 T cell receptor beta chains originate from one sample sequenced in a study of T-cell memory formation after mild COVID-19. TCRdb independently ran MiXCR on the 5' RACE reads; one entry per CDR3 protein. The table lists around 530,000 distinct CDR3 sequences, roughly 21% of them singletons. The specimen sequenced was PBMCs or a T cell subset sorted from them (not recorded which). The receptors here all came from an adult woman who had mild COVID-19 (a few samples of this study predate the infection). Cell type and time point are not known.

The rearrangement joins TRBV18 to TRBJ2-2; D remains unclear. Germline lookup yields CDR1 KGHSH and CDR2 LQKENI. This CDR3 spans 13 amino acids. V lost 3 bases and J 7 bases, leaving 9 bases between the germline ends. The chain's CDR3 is CASSPTTIGELFF. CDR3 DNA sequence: TGTGCCAGCTCACCTACTACCATCGGGGAGCTGTTTTTT.

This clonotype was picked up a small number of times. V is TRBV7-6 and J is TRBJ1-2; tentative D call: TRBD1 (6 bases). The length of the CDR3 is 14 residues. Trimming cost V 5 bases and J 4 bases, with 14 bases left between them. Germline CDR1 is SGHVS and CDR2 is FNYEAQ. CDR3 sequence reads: CASSPQGLGYGYTF. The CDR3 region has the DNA TGTGCCAGCAGCCCTCAGGGGCTAGGCTATGGCTACACCTTC.

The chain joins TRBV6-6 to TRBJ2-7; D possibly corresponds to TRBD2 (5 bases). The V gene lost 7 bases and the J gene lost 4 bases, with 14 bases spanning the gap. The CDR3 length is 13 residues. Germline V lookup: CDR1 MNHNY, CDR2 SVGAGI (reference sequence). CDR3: CASKSGAAYEQYF. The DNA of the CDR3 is TGTGCCAGCAAGAGCGGAGCTGCGTACGAGCAGTACTTC.

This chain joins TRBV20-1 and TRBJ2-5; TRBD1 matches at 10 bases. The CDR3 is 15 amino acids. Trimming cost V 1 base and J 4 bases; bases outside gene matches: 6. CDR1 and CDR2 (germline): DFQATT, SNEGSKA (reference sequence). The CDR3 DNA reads TGCAGTGCTAGAGGCGACAGGGGGCGCCGAGAGACCCAGTACTTC. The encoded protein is CSARGDRGRRETQYF.

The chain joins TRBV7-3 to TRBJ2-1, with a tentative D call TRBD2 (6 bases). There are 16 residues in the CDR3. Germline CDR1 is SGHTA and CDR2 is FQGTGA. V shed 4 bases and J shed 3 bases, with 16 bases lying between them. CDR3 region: CASSSRWGDGYNEQFF. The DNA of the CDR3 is TGTGCCAGCAGCTCACGATGGGGGGACGGCTACAATGAGCAGTTCTTC.

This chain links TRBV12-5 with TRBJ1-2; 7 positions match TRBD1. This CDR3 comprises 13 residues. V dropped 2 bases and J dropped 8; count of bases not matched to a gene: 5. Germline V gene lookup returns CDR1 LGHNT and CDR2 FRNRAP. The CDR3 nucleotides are TGTGCTAGTGGTTTGTCGACAGGGAGAGGCTACACCTTC. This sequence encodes CASGLSTGRGYTF.

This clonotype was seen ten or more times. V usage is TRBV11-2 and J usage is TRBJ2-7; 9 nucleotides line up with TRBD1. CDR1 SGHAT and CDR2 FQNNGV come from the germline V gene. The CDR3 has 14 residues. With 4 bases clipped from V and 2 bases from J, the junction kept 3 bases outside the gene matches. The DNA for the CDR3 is TGTGCCAGCAGCTCGGGACAGGGTACCTACGAGCAGTACTTC. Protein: CASSSGQGTYEQYF.

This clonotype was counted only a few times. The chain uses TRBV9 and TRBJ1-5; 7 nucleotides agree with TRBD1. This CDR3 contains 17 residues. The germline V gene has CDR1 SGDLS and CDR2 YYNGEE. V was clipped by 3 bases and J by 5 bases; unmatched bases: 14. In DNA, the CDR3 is TGTGCCAGCAGCGCTACTCGGGACAGCAATTTGTATCAGCCCCAGCATTTT. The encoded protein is CASSATRDSNLYQPQHF.

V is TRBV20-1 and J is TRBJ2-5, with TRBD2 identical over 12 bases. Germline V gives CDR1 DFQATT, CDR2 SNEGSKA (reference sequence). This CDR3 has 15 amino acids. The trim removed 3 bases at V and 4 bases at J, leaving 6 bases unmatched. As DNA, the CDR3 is TGCAGTGCTAGCGGCAGACTAGCGGGAGCAGAGACCCAGTACTTC. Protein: CSASGRLAGAETQYF.

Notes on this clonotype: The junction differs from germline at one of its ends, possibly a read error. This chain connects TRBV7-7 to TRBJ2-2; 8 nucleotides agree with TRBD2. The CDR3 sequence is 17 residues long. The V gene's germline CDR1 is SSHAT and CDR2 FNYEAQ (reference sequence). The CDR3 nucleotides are TGTGCTAGCAGCCATGCCCCAGCGGGAGTGTCTGGCGGGGAGCTGTTTTTT. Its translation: CASSHAPAGVSGGELFF.